Listed here are 15 T cell receptor beta chains from one sample, sequenced in a study of T cell repertoires in cytomegalovirus infection (dated by TCRdb to the late 2010s). This sample was sequenced with an Illumina HiSeq 1500. The public reads were quality trimmed at Q25 with fastp and then assembled into clones with MiXCR by TCRdb, keeping productive beta chains. One record per CDR3 amino acid sequence lists the most common genes and DNA. The sample yields about 900,000 distinct CDR3 sequences; under 40% were counted once. Together, the top ten hold under 15% of the sample. The antigens for these receptors are not known. In the paper's terms, the treatment or condition label means: in vitro stimulation with specific CMV peptide epitopes to enrich CMV-specific T cells. Sample: cultured CD8+ T cells from PBMCs, taken from culture after CMV antigen stimulation. The receptors here all came from a human donor in good health (CMV status not recorded). Some clones in this sample may be carry-over from other donors' samples.

A remark on this clonotype: An end of the junction differs from the germline gene, which may be a read error. This rearrangement joins TRBV12-3 or TRBV12-4 to TRBJ1-1; 7 nucleotides line up with TRBD1. The CDR3 has 14 amino acids. DNA for the CDR3: TGTGTCAGCAGTTTACACAGGGGCATCCCTGAAGCTTTCTTT. It is translated as CVSSLHRGIPEAFF.

The chain employs TRBV2 and TRBJ2-7, with TRBD2 as a possible D gene (6 bases). Trimming took off 1 base at V and 3 bases at J, with 10 bases between the two ends. This CDR3 comprises 14 residues. Per germline, CDR1 SNHLY and CDR2 FYNNEI. The CDR3 DNA reads TGTGCCAGCAGTGAAGGGAGGGGACGCTACGAGCAGTACTTC. Its protein product is CASSEGRGRYEQYF.

This clonotype was observed a handful of times. The chain is built from TRBV6-2 or TRBV6-3 and TRBJ1-5, with D possibly TRBD1 on 5 matching bases. Germline CDR1 reads MNHEY; CDR2 reads SVGEGT. This CDR3 is 15 amino acids long. The V end lost 3 bases, the J end lost 6 bases, and 15 bases lay between the germline ends. This chain's CDR3 is CASSYGVGAGQPQHF. The CDR3 DNA reads as TGTGCCAGCAGTTATGGAGTAGGGGCTGGTCAGCCCCAGCATTTT.

With regard to this clonotype: Possible read error: a much larger clone is one base away. The rearrangement uses TRBV7-8 and TRBJ1-2, with no clear D. This CDR3 contains 16 residues. The germline CDR1 and CDR2 sequences are SGHVS and FQNEAQ. Between the trimmed V and J ends, which lost 7 bases and 6 bases, there was a span of 24 bases. The chain's CDR3 is CASNSTGSRNMDGYTF. CDR3 DNA: TGTGCCAGCAACTCAACCGGGTCTCGGAACATGGATGGCTACACCTTC.

Notes on this clonotype: Its ends do not fully match the called genes, so a read error is possible. The chain joins TRBV4-1 to TRBJ1-1, with 7 positions matching TRBD1. The CDR3 covers 15 residues. CDR1 is MGHRA, CDR2 YSYEKL, per germline. CDR3 bases: TGCACCAGCAGCCTAGGGACAGCGCCGAACACTGAAGCTTTCTTT. Residues: CTSSLGTAPNTEAFF.

A note on this clonotype: This could be a read error, since a much larger clone is one nucleotide away. The chain combines TRBV7-2 with TRBJ1-6; a possible D gene is TRBD1 (5 bases). Per germline, CDR1 SGHTA and CDR2 FQGNSA. CDR3 size: 15 residues. The V and J ends lost 8 bases and 11 bases respectively, with 22 bases between them. CDR3 amino acids: CASAVPGPLGTPLHF. For the CDR3, the DNA is TGTGCCAGCGCCGTGCCGGGACCCCTCGGGACACCCCTCCACTTT.

This clonotype was counted only a few times. The V call is TRBV7-9, the J call TRBJ1-2; D call uncertain. The CDR3 consists of 13 residues. Germline CDR1 reads SEHNR; CDR2 reads FQNEAQ (reference sequence). V lost 3 bases and J 6 bases, leaving 11 bases between the germline ends. DNA for the CDR3: TGTGCCAGCAGCTTCCCACCGGGCGATGGCTACACCTTC. It yields the protein CASSFPPGDGYTF.

This chain joins TRBV7-6 and TRBJ2-7, with D possibly being TRBD1 (7 bases). V dropped 2 bases and J dropped 5 bases, with 13 bases sitting between them. Germline CDR1 is SGHVS and CDR2 is FNYEAQ. The CDR3 contains 14 residues. CDR3 in amino acids: CASSLKGGGHEQYF. In DNA, the CDR3 is TGTGCCAGCAGCTTAAAAGGAGGGGGCCACGAGCAGTACTTC.

This clonotype was detected a few times. At one end, the junction sequence differs from germline, possibly due to a read error. CDR3 in DNA: TGTGCCAGCCGAGGGGACGGTGGACGTTTT. This codes for CASRGDGGRF. The chain recombines TRBV2 with TRBJ1-4, with a possible D match to TRBD1 (5 bases). The CDR3 totals 10 residues. The germline V gene encodes CDR1 SNHLY and CDR2 FYNNEI.

V and J are TRBV27 and TRBJ1-5; no clear D. Trimming removed 5 bases from V and 0 bases from J, with 8 bases in between. The CDR3 length is 14 residues. In germline, CDR1 is MNHEY, CDR2 SMNVEV (reference sequence). Here the CDR3 DNA reads TGTGCCAGCAGTCGGACGTCTAGCAATCAGCCCCAGCATTTT. It codes for CASSRTSSNQPQHF.

The sample holds one count of this clonotype. The gene calls are TRBV27 and TRBJ1-6; no definite D call. The ends were cut back, 7 bases at V and 11 bases at J, with 15 bases in the middle. This CDR3 has 13 residues. The germline V gene has CDR1 MNHEY and CDR2 SMNVEV (reference sequence). This CDR3 is CASTQTPLAPLHF. CDR3 nucleotide sequence: TGTGCCAGCACCCAAACGCCTTTAGCACCCCTCCACTTT.

This clonotype was recorded a few times. The genes are TRBV6-2 or TRBV6-3 and TRBJ1-2; D not certain. In germline, CDR1 is MNHEY, CDR2 SVGEGT. CDR3 length equals 16 residues. V lost 2 bases, J lost 0 bases, and 13 bases lay in between. CDR3 region: CASSYGFLVANYGYTF. DNA for the CDR3: TGTGCCAGCAGTTACGGATTCCTTGTAGCTAACTATGGCTACACCTTC.

This chain joins TRBV27 and TRBJ1-5; TRBD1 is a possible D gene (6 bases). The CDR3 is made up of 15 amino acids. Germline V gene sequence: CDR1 MNHEY, CDR2 SMNVEV (reference sequence). V was clipped by 5 bases and J by 5 bases, with 16 bases between them. CDR3 in amino acids: CASSPTGTPHQPQHF. The CDR3 DNA reads as TGTGCCAGCAGTCCAACCGGGACACCGCATCAGCCCCAGCATTTT.

This clonotype has a count of ten or more. The V and J genes are TRBV12-3 or TRBV12-4 and TRBJ1-5, with unresolved D. This CDR3 comprises 14 residues. Trimming pared 3 bases from V and 2 bases from J, leaving 8 bases between. CDR3 sequence reads: CASSFSGGNQPQHF. CDR3 nucleotides: TGTGCCAGCAGTTTTTCCGGTGGCAATCAGCCCCAGCATTTT.

This clonotype was picked up many times. This chain connects TRBV7-8 to TRBJ2-1; 7 bases line up with TRBD1. Per germline, CDR1 SGHVS and CDR2 FQNEAQ. The V gene end was trimmed by 9 bases and the J gene end by 7 bases; junction bases not matched to a gene: 12. The CDR3 runs 14 residues. The CDR3 here is CASSTGDSWNEQFF. The CDR3 DNA reads TGTGCCAGTTCCACAGGGGACAGTTGGAATGAGCAGTTCTTC.